Listed below are T cell receptor beta chains from one sample, sequenced in a study of blood T cells in healthy people across ages. TCRdb re-analysed the 5' RACE reads in MiXCR, keeping a single row per CDR3 protein. The sample contains more than 650,000 distinct CDR3 sequences, about 48% of which appear only once. The specimen was blood. These receptors were taken from a man at least 80 years old in good health. Both conserved end residues are trimmed from each CDR3.

>TRBJ2-7|TRBV5-1
ASSLDRMAYEQY
>TRBJ2-1|TRBV6-2/TRBV6-3
ASSAGAGGEQF
>TRBJ2-3|TRBV28
ASSPPGRTTDTQY
>TRBJ2-1|TRBV7-2
ASSRKLTSGSYNEQF
>TRBJ2-3|TRBV4-2
ASSQEGSSEEY
>TRBJ1-6|TRBV7-9
ASSLAAGSIWTLH
>TRBJ1-2|TRBV7-2
ASSPEGLPGGYT
>TRBJ1-2|TRBV7-8
ASSAGGGRGYT
>TRBJ2-7|TRBV2
ASRGLAGGIREQY
>TRBJ2-3|TRBV7-3
ASSLIREPADTQY
>TRBJ2-3|TRBV28
ASSLIAGVTDTQY
>TRBJ2-1|TRBV20-1
SARPTSGRVNEQF
>TRBJ2-7|TRBV5-5
ASSLYGTDSYEQY
>TRBJ2-2|TRBV20-1
SARSPLNGPGELF
>TRBJ2-5|TRBV29-1
SVEHVTEYQETQY
>TRBJ2-3|TRBV20-1
TGVVSGGATDTQY
>TRBJ2-5|TRBV6-1
ASSDYSEETQY
>TRBJ2-4|TRBV9
ASSAGGGNIQY
>TRBJ2-2|TRBV5-6
ASSSVGTSGSPNTGELF
>TRBJ2-1|TRBV6-2/TRBV6-3
ASSYPAPNVEQF
>TRBJ2-7|TRBV5-1
ASSPFLRYEQY
>-|TRBV5-1
ASSLETGKGEQY
>TRBJ2-3|TRBV9
ASSTTGTSENTQY
>TRBJ2-7|TRBV6-1
ASTREGQGITYEQY
>TRBJ2-7|TRBV6-2/TRBV6-3
ASVRASGRFDNEQY
>TRBJ2-7|TRBV7-9
ASSASRSGDEQY
>TRBJ2-1|TRBV7-3
ASSLSLAGNEQF
>TRBJ1-2|TRBV29-1
SVGSVSNYGYT
>TRBJ2-7|TRBV6-1
ASSTTGLFLAGGEQY
>TRBJ1-1|TRBV3-1
ASSQTVNTEAF
>TRBJ1-2|TRBV21-1
ASSRGQTNYGYT
>TRBJ2-7|TRBV5-1
ASSLGTRTYEQY
>TRBJ2-1|TRBV27
ASSLRDRDPYNEQF
>TRBJ1-3|TRBV5-1
ASSSDGSGNTIY
>TRBJ2-1|TRBV28
ASSLLAGGPSNEQF
>TRBJ1-1|TRBV3-1
ASSQSRLTNTEAF
>TRBJ2-7|TRBV20-1
SAPTSGRRGEQY
>TRBJ2-2|TRBV12-3/TRBV12-4
ASSLGRGGTGELF
>-|TRBV29-1
SVGWNPSHEQY
>TRBJ2-3|TRBV7-2
ASSVRVRDTQY
>TRBJ2-5|TRBV29-1
SVGLAGETQY
>TRBJ2-1|TRBV12-3/TRBV12-4
ASSPNPRDRPYNEQF
>TRBJ2-1|TRBV29-1
SVVRVGSEQF
>TRBJ2-4|TRBV20-1
SASFLAGGLGEQY
>TRBJ1-3|TRBV6-5
ASSPWTLDTIY
>TRBJ2-1|TRBV20-1
SASPDGGPPNEQF
>TRBJ2-5|TRBV20-1
SARGGGETQY
>TRBJ2-3|TRBV5-5
ASSPLVADTQY
>TRBJ1-2|TRBV4-1
ASSHPGTGYGYT
>-|TRBV25-1
ASSGPVLGTQY
>TRBJ2-6|TRBV6-5
ASSYLRAGANVLT
>-|TRBV20-1
SASHLGEQY